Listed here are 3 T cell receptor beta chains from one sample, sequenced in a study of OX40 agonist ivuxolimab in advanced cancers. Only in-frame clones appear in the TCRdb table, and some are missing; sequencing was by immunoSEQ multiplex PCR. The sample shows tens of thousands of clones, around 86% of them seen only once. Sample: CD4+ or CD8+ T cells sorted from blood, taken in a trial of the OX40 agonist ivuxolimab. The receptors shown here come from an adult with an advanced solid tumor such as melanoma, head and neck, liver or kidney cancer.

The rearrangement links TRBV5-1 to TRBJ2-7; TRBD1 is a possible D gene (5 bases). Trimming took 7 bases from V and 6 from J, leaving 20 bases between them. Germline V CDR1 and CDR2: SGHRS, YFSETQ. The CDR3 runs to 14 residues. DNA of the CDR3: TGCGCCAGCCAGCAGTACCCAAGGGGAACCGAGCAGTACTTC. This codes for CASQQYPRGTEQYF.

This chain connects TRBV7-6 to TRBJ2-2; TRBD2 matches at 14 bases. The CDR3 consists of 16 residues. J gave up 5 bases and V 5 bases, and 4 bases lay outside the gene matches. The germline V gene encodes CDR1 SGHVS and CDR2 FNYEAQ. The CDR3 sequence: CASSRLAGGLTGELFF. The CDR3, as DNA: TGTGCCAGCAGCCGACTAGCGGGGGGGCTAACCGGGGAGCTGTTTTTT.

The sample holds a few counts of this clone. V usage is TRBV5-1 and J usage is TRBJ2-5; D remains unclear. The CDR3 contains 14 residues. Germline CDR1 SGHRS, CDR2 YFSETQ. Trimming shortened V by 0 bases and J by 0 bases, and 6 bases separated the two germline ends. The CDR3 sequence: CASSLAVYQETQYF. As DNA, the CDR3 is TGCGCCAGCAGCTTGGCGGTGTACCAAGAGACCCAGTACTTC.